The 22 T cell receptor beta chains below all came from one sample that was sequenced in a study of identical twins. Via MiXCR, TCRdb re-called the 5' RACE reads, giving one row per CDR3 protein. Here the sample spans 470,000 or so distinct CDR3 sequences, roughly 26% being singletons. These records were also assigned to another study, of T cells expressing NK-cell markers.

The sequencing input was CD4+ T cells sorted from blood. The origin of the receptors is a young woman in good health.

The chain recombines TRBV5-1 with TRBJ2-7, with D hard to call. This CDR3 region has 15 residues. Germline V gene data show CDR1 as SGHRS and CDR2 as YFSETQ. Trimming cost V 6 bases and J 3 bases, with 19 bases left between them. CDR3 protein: CASMLEPQLIYEQYF. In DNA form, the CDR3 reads TGCGCCAGCATGTTGGAGCCCCAGCTAATCTACGAGCAGTACTTC.

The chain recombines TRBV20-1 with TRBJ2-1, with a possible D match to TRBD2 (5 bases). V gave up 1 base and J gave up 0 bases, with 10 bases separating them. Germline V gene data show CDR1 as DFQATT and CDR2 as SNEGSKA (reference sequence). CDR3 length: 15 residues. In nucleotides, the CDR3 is TGCAGTGCTAGAGGTTGGCGGGCCTCCTACAATGAGCAGTTCTTC. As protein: CSARGWRASYNEQFF.

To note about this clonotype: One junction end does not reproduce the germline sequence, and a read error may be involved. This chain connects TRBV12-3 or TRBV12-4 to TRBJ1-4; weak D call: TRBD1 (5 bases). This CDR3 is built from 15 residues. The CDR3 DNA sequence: TGTGCCAGCAGTCAATCCGGGGACCTTAATGAAAAACTGTTTTTC. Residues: CASSQSGDLNEKLFF.

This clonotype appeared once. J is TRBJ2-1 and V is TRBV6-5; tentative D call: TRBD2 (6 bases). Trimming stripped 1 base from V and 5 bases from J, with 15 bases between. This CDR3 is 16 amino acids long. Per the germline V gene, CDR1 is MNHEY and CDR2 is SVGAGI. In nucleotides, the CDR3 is TGTGCCAGCAGTTACTTGGGAGCGGGCTACCACAATGAGCAGTTCTTC. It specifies CASSYLGAGYHNEQFF.

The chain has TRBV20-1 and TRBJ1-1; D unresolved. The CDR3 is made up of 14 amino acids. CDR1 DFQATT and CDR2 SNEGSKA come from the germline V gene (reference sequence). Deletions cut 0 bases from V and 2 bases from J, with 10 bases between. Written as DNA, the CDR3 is TGCAGTGCTAGAGATCAGGAGGGAAACACTGAAGCTTTCTTT. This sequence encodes CSARDQEGNTEAFF.

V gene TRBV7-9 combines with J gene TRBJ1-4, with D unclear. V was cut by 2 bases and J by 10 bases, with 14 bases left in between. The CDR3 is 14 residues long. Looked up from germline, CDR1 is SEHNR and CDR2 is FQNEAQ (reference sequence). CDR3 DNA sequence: TGTGCCAGCAGCTTAAGCCCGGTGGGAGGAAAACTGTTTTTT. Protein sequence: CASSLSPVGGKLFF.

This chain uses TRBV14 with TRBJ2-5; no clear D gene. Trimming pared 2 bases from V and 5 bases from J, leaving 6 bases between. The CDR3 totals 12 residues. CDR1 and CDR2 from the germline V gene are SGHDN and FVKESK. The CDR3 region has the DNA TGTGCCAGCAGCCAATCCGTGGAGACCCAGTACTTC. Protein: CASSQSVETQYF. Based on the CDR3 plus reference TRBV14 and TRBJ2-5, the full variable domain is EAGVTQFPSHSVIEKGQTVTLRCDPISGHDNLYWYRRVMGKEIKFLLHFVKESKQDESGMPNNRFLAERTGGTYSTLKVQPAELEDSGVYFCASSQSVETQYFGPGTRLLVL.

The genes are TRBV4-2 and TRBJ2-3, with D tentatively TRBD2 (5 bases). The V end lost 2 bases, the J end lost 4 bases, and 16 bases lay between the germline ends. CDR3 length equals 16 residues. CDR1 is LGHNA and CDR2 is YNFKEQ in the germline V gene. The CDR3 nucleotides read TGTGCCAGCAGCCAATCGCCTCATGAGGGATCAGATACGCAGTATTTT. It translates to CASSQSPHEGSDTQYF.

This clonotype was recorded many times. The CDR3 is CASSGDTQYF. CDR3 nucleotides: TGTGCCAGCAGCGGAGATACGCAGTATTTT. The chain joins TRBV19 to TRBJ2-3; D is perhaps TRBD2 (5 bases). CDR1 LNHDA and CDR2 SQIVND come from the germline V gene (reference sequence). This CDR3 region has 10 residues. V lost 9 bases and J 5 bases, leaving 6 bases between the germline ends.

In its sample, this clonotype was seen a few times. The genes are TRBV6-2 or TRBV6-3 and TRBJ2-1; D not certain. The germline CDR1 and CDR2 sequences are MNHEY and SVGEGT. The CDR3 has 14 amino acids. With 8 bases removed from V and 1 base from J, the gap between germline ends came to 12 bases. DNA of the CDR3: TGTGCCAGCGTCAATAGCCGTTCCTACAATGAGCAGTTCTTC. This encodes CASVNSRSYNEQFF.

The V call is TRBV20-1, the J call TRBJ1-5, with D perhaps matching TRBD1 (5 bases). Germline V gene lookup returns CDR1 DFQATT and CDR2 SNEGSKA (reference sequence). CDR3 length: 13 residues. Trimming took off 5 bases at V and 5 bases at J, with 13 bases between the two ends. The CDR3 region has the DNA TGCAGTGCTTTGGACGGGGGAGATCAGCCCCAGCATTTT. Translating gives CSALDGGDQPQHF.

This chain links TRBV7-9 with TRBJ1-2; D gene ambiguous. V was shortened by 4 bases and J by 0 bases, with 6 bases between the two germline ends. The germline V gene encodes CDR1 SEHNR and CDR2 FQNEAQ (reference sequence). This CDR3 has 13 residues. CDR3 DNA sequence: TGTGCCAGCAGCTACAGTCCTAACTATGGCTACACCTTC. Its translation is CASSYSPNYGYTF.

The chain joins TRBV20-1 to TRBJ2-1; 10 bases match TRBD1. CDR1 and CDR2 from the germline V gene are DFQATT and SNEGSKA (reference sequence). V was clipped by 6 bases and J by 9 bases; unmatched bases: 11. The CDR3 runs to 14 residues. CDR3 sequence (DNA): TGCAGTGCCCCGGGACAGGGGCAGGGGGGTGAGCAGTTCTTC. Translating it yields CSAPGQGQGGEQFF.

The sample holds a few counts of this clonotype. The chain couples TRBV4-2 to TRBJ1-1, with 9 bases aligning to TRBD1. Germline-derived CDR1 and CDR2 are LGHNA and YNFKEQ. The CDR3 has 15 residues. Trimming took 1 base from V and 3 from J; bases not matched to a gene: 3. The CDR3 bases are TGTGCCAGCAGCCAAGTGGACAGGGGCTACACTGAAGCTTTCTTT. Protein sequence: CASSQVDRGYTEAFF.

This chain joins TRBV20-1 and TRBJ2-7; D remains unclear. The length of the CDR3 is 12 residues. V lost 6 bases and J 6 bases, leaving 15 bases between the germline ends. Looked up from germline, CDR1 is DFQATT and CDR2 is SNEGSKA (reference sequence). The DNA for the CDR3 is TGCAGTGCCCTCGACGAACGTCGCGAGCAGTACTTC. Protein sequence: CSALDERREQYF.

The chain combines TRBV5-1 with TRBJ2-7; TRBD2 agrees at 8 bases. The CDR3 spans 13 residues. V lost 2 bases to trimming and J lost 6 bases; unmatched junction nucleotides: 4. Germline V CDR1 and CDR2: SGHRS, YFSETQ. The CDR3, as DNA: TGCGCCAGCAGCTTCGGGACTAGGGGCGAGCAGTACTTC. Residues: CASSFGTRGEQYF.

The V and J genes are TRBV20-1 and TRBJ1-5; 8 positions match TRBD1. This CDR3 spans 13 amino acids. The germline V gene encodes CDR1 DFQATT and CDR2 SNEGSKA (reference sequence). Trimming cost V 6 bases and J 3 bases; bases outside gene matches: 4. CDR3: CSAGRGPNQPQHF. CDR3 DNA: TGCAGTGCCGGCAGGGGGCCCAATCAGCCCCAGCATTTT.

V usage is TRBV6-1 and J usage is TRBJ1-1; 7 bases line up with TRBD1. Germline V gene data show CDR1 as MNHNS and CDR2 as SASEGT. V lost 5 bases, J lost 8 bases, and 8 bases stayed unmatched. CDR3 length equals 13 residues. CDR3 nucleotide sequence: TGTGCCAGCAGTCCTTGGGACAGACAAGAAGCTTTCTTT. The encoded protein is CASSPWDRQEAFF.

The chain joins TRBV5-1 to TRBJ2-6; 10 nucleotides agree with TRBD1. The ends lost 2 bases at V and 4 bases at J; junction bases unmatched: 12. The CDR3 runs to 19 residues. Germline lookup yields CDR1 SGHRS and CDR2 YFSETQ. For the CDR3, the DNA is TGCGCCAGCAGCTTATCGCCGGGACAGGGGAAGGCGGGGGCCAACGTCCTGACTTTC. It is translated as CASSLSPGQGKAGANVLTF.

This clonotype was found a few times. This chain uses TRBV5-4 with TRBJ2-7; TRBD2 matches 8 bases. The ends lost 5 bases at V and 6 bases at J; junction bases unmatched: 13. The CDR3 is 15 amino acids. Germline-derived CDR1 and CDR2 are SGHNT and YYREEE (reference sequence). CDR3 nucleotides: TGTGCCAGCAGTGGGGGTGGAGCGGGAGTTGTCGAGCAGTACTTC. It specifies CASSGGGAGVVEQYF. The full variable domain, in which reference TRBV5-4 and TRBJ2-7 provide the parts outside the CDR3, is ETGVTQSPTHLIKTRGQQVTLRCSSQSGHNTVSWYQQALGQGPQFIFQYYREEENGRGNFPPRFSGLQFPNYSSELNVNALELDDSALYLCASSGGGAGVVEQYFGPGTRLTVT.

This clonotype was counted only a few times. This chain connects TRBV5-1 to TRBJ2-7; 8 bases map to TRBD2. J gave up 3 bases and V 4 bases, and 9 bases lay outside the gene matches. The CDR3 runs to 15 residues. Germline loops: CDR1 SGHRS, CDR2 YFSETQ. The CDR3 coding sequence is TGCGCCAGCAGCGACCGACCGGGGGGGGACTACGAGCAGTACTTC. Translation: CASSDRPGGDYEQYF.

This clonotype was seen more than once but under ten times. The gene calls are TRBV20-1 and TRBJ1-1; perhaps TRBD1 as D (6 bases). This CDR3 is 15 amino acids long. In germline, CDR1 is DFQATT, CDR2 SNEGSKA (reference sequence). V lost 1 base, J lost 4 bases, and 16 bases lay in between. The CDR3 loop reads CSARATGSFSTEAFF. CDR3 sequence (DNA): TGCAGTGCTAGAGCAACAGGGAGTTTTTCCACTGAAGCTTTCTTT.